This entry lists 19 T cell receptor beta chains sequenced from one sample in a study of T cells in Graves' hyperthyroidism and ophthalmopathy. Amplification of TCR beta CDR3 regions used RNA as the template. First-round RT-PCR with HTBI primers amplified the TCR CDR3 region. In TCRdb, the multiplex PCR reads were re-called with MiXCR into one record per CDR3 protein. The table lists under 400,000 distinct CDR3 sequences, roughly 15% of them singletons, with around 35% in the top ten. Sequencing input: blood. The receptor source for this set is a man aged 25 to 40 with Graves' hyperthyroidism.

This clonotype was counted a few times. A much larger clone lies one base from this, so it may be a read error. The CDR3: CAWSFTDTQYF. The CDR3 DNA reads as TGTGCCTGGAGTTTCACAGATACGCAGTATTTT. The chain couples TRBV30 to TRBJ2-3; D is unclear. CDR3 length: 11 amino acids. The germline V gene encodes CDR1 GTSNPN and CDR2 SVGIG (reference sequence). V shed 2 bases and J shed 2 bases, with 2 bases lying between them.

This clonotype was picked up many times. This rearrangement joins TRBV12-3 or TRBV12-4 to TRBJ2-5; 8 bases align to TRBD1. This CDR3 comprises 15 residues. V shed 2 bases and J 4 bases; nucleotides not matched to a gene: 6. CDR3 amino acids: CASSLQGAGGETQYF. The CDR3 nucleotides read TGTGCCAGCAGTTTACAGGGGGCAGGGGGAGAGACCCAGTACTTC.

V and J are TRBV5-1 and TRBJ2-1; TRBD2 might be the D (5 bases). The germline gives CDR1 SGHRS, CDR2 YFSETQ. With 4 bases removed from V and 8 bases from J, the gap between germline ends came to 16 bases. The CDR3 has 14 amino acids. This CDR3 reads CASSRTPTFDEQFF. The CDR3 DNA follows: TGCGCCAGCAGCCGGACTCCTACTTTTGATGAGCAGTTCTTC. Combining the CDR3 with reference TRBV5-1 and TRBJ2-1 gives the whole variable domain KAGVTQTPRYLIKTRGQQVTLSCSPISGHRSVSWYQQTPGQGLQFLFEYFSETQRNKGNFPGRFSGRQFSNSRSEMNVSTLELGDSALYLCASSRTPTFDEQFFGPGTRLTVL.

V and J are TRBV7-9 and TRBJ1-1; D may be TRBD1 (6 bases). From germline, CDR1 is SEHNR and CDR2 FQNEAQ (reference sequence). V gave up 4 bases and J gave up 4 bases, with 19 bases separating them. The CDR3 totals 16 residues. In DNA, the CDR3 is TGTGCCAGCAGCTCAAGCGGACTGGGACATTCCACTGAAGCTTTCTTT. Encoded protein: CASSSSGLGHSTEAFF.

Ten or more counts support this clonotype. The chain has TRBV10-2 and TRBJ1-1; D possibly corresponds to TRBD1 (5 bases). Germline V gene data show CDR1 as WSHSY and CDR2 as SAAADI. The CDR3 contains 14 residues. V was clipped by 2 bases and J by 3 bases, with 10 bases between them. The CDR3 nucleotides are TGCGCCAGCAGTGAGCCAGGGTGGGACACTGAAGCTTTCTTT. Its translation is CASSEPGWDTEAFF.

This clonotype was found many times. The chain has TRBV20-1 and TRBJ2-1; TRBD2 matches at 7 bases. Germline V gene data show CDR1 as DFQATT and CDR2 as SNEGSKA (reference sequence). The CDR3 runs to 15 residues. V gave up 1 base and J gave up 4 bases; unmatched junction bases: 7. In nucleotides, the CDR3 is TGCAGTGCTAGAGGGGGTAGCGGGTTGTACAATGAGCAGTTCTTC. Amino acids: CSARGGSGLYNEQFF.

This clonotype was observed at least ten times. V is TRBV30 and J is TRBJ2-5, with D possibly matching TRBD2 (6 bases). With 4 bases removed from V and 1 base from J, the gap between germline ends came to 7 bases. The length of the CDR3 is 12 residues. The germline V gene has CDR1 GTSNPN and CDR2 SVGIG (reference sequence). The CDR3 reads CAWMGLQETQYF. The CDR3 DNA is TGTGCCTGGATGGGACTCCAAGAGACCCAGTACTTC.

The V call is TRBV30, the J call TRBJ2-1; D is possibly TRBD1 or TRBD2 (5 bases each). Germline assignment: CDR1 GTSNPN and CDR2 SVGIG (reference sequence). V was pared by 2 bases and J by 8 bases, with 22 bases between. The CDR3 sequence is 16 residues long. The CDR3 here is CAWSITGPEFIDEQFF. Written as DNA, the CDR3 is TGTGCCTGGAGTATCACGGGACCGGAGTTCATAGATGAGCAGTTCTTC.

On this clonotype: The final CDR3 position lacks the conserved phenylalanine or tryptophan, pointing to a likely read error. The chain combines TRBV29-1 with TRBJ2-1, with TRBD2 matching over 10 bases. The CDR3 is 15 amino acids. V shed 3 bases and J 3 bases; nucleotides not matched to a gene: 5. CDR1 is SQVTM and CDR2 is ANQGSEA in the germline V gene. The CDR3 loop is CSVELSGRNYNEQFS. The DNA for the CDR3 is TGCAGCGTTGAGCTTAGCGGGAGGAACTACAATGAGCAGTTCTCC.

This clonotype was seen repeatedly, ten times or more. This sequence joins TRBV5-1 and TRBJ1-2; TRBD1 matches 8 bases. This CDR3 region has 15 residues. Germline CDR1 SGHRS, CDR2 YFSETQ. After removal of 4 bases from V and 6 bases from J, the junction contained 11 bases not matched to a gene. DNA for the CDR3: TGCGCCAGCAGCGATCGGGACAGGCGGGGCGATGGCTACACCTTC. This codes for CASSDRDRRGDGYTF. Full variable domain (remainder filled in from reference TRBV5-1 and TRBJ1-2): KAGVTQTPRYLIKTRGQQVTLSCSPISGHRSVSWYQQTPGQGLQFLFEYFSETQRNKGNFPGRFSGRQFSNSRSEMNVSTLELGDSALYLCASSDRDRRGDGYTFGSGTRLTVV.

This sequence joins TRBV7-6 and TRBJ2-2; D may be TRBD2 (6 bases). The germline V and J ends were trimmed by 1 base and 6 bases, with 15 bases remaining between them. Per germline, CDR1 SGHVS and CDR2 FNYEAQ. The CDR3 length is 16 residues. The CDR3 coding sequence is TGTGCCAGCAGCTTAGTTAGGGGAGGAAGTGCCGGGGAGCTGTTTTTT. Translated, it gives CASSLVRGGSAGELFF.

Concerning this clonotype: Mismatch with germline at one junction end may stem from a read error. The chain couples TRBV2 to TRBJ2-5; no clear D gene. CDR1 and CDR2 from the germline V gene are SNHLY and FYNNEI. This CDR3 comprises 12 residues. The CDR3 region is CAGSEFGETQYF. CDR3 DNA sequence: TGTGCCGGCAGTGAATTTGGGGAGACCCAGTACTTC.

Note on this clonotype: A much larger clone lies one base from this, so it may be a read error. The V and J genes are TRBV28 and TRBJ1-2; D is uncertain. The germline gives CDR1 MDHEN, CDR2 SYDVKM. This CDR3 region has 11 residues. The CDR3, as DNA: TGTGCCAGCTCCACCCTCTATGGCTGCACCTTC. Translating it yields CASSTLYGCTF.

This clonotype has a count of ten or more. The CDR3 coding sequence is TGTGCCAGCAGTGTGGGGCAAGATACGCAGTATTTT. It specifies CASSVGQDTQYF. V and J are TRBV2 and TRBJ2-3, with D possibly matching TRBD1 (5 bases). CDR1 and CDR2 (germline): SNHLY, FYNNEI. Deletions cut 4 bases from V and 5 bases from J, with 7 bases between. This CDR3 comprises 12 residues. Based on the CDR3 plus reference TRBV2 and TRBJ2-3, the full variable domain is EPEVTQTPSHQVTQMGQEVILRCVPISNHLYFYWYRQILGQKVEFLVSFYNNEISEKSEIFDDQFSVERPDGSNFTLKIRSTKLEDSAMYFCASSVGQDTQYFGPGTRLTVL.

This clonotype has at least ten counts. The genes are TRBV7-2 and TRBJ1-1; D not certain. The CDR3 totals 14 residues. The germline V gene has CDR1 SGHTA and CDR2 FQGNSA. V was shortened by 8 bases and J by 3 bases, with 16 bases between the two germline ends. The CDR3 DNA follows: TGTGCCAGCGGCGCGCGGTGGGCGGACACTGAAGCTTTCTTT. This translates into CASGARWADTEAFF.

The chain carries TRBV15 and TRBJ1-3; a weak D match, TRBD1 (5 bases). Germline V gene sequence: CDR1 LNHNV, CDR2 YYDKDF (reference sequence). This CDR3 spans 15 amino acids. Trimming took 0 bases from V and 4 from J, leaving 10 bases between them. As DNA, the CDR3 is TGTGCCACCAGCAGAGACAGGGCGCGGGGAAACACCATATATTTT. As protein: CATSRDRARGNTIYF.

This clonotype has a handful of counts. This chain links TRBV6-1 with TRBJ2-7, with D hard to call. The CDR3 extends over 14 amino acids. The V and J ends lost 4 bases and 3 bases respectively, with 13 bases between them. The germline V gene encodes CDR1 MNHNS and CDR2 SASEGT. The CDR3 bases are TGTGCCAGCAGTGGGAGACCCGACGGCTACGAGCAGTACTTC. Protein: CASSGRPDGYEQYF.

At least ten counts were recorded for this clonotype. V usage is TRBV7-9 and J usage is TRBJ2-7; TRBD1 matches at 9 bases. Germline V gene data show CDR1 as SEHNR and CDR2 as FQNEAQ (reference sequence). The CDR3 is 14 residues long. Losses at the gene ends were 2 bases for V and 6 bases for J; bases not matched to a gene: 5. CDR3 loop: CASSLRDRDSEQYF. The CDR3 region has the DNA TGTGCCAGCAGCTTAAGGGACAGGGATAGCGAGCAGTACTTC.

The chain carries TRBV29-1 and TRBJ2-1, with no clear D. The V gene lost 0 bases and the J gene lost 1 base, with 13 bases spanning the gap. CDR3 length: 16 residues. Per germline, CDR1 SQVTM and CDR2 ANQGSEA. The CDR3 loop is CSVEETSQRSYNEQFF. DNA of the CDR3: TGCAGCGTTGAAGAGACGAGCCAAAGGTCCTACAATGAGCAGTTCTTC.